This T cell receptor beta chain was observed in a study of T cells after yellow fever vaccination. This clonotype came up many times. Its antigen is unknown. 5'RACE template switching generated TCR cDNA, adding a universal primer site and UMIs. TCRdb redid the calling of the 5' RACE reads with MiXCR, one entry per CDR3 protein. The table lists around 610,000 distinct CDR3 sequences, roughly 13% of them singletons. Overall study results and limits: From the bulk population, abundant clonotypes could contaminate and appear within FACS-sorted repertoires. When the response was secondary, it was weaker but reached its peak faster, day 5 versus 15.

The germline V and J ends were trimmed by 4 bases and 9 bases, with 13 bases remaining between them. The germline gives CDR1 SEHNR, CDR2 FQNEAQ (reference sequence). The CDR3 runs to 14 residues. Sequencing was performed on PBMCs, taken on the day of the yellow fever booster vaccination. The rearrangement joins TRBV7-9 to TRBJ1-6, with D possibly TRBD1 on 5 matching bases. This receptor was obtained from a man aged 25 to 45 who received the YFV17D yellow fever vaccine. The CDR3 region has the DNA TGTGCCAGCAGCTCAGGACACGGAACTTCACCCCTCCACTTT. Protein: CASSSGHGTSPLHF.